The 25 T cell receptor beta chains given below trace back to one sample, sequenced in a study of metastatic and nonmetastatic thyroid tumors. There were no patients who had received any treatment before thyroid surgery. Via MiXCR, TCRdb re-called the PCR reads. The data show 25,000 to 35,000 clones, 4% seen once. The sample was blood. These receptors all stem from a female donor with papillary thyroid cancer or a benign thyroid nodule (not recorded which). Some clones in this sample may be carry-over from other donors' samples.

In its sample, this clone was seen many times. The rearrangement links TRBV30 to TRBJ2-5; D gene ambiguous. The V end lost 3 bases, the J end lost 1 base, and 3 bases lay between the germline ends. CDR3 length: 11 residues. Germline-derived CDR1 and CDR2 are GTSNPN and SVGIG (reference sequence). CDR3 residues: CAWSVQETQYF. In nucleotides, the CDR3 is TGTGCCTGGAGCGTCCAAGAGACCCAGTACTTC.

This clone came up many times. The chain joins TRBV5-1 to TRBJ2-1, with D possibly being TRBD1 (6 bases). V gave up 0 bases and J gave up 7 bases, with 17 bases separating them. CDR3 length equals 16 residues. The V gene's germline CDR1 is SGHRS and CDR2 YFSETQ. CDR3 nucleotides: TGCGCCAGCAGCTTGGCCAACAGGGAAGAGGTTAATGAGCAGTTCTTC. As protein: CASSLANREEVNEQFF.

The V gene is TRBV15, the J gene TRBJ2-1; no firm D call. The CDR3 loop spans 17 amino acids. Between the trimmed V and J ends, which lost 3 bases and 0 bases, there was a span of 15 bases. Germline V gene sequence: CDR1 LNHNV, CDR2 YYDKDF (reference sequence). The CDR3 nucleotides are TGTGCCACCAGCAGCCCCTCGAGATGGCTCTCCTACAATGAGCAGTTCTTC. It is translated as CATSSPSRWLSYNEQFF.

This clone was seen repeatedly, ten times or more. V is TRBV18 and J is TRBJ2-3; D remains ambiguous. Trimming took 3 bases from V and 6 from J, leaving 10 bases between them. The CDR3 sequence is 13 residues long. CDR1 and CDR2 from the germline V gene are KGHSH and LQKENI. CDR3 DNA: TGTGCCAGCTCACCTACAGTTTCGGATACGCAGTATTTT. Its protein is CASSPTVSDTQYF.

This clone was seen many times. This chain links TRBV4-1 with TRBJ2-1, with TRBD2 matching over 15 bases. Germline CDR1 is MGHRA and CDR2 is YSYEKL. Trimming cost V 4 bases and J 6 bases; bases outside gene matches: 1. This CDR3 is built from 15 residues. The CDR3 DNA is TGCGCCAGCAGCCCGGGACTAGCGGGAGGCAATGAGCAGTTCTTC. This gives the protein CASSPGLAGGNEQFF.

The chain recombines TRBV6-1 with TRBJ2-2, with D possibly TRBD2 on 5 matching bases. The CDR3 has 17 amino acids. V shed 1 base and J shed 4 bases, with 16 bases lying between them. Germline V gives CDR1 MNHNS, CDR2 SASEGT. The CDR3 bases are TGTGCCAGCAGTGAAGTTATCGAGGGAGTTGGCACCGGGGAGCTGTTTTTT. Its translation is CASSEVIEGVGTGELFF.

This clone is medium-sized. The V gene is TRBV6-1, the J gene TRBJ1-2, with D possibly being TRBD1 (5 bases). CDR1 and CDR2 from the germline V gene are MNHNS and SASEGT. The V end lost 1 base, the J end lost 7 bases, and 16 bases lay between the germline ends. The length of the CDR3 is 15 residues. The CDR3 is CASSEGVWPGVGYTF. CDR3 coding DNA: TGTGCCAGCAGTGAAGGGGTATGGCCGGGGGTTGGCTACACCTTC.

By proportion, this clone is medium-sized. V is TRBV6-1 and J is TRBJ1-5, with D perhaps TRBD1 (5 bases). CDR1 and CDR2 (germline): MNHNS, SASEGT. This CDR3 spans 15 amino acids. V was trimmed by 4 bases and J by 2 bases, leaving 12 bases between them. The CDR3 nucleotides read TGTGCCAGCAGTGTGCAGGGAAATGGCAATCAGCCCCAGCATTTT. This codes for CASSVQGNGNQPQHF.

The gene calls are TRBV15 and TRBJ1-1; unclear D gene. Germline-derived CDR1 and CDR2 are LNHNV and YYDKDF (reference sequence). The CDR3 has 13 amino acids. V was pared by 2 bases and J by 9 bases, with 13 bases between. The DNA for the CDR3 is TGTGCCACCAGCAGACCGGTCGTACATAAAGCTTTCTTT. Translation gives CATSRPVVHKAFF.

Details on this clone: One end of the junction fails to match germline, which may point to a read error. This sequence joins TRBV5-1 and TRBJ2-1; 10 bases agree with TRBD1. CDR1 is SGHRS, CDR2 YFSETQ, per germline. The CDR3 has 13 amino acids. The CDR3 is CTSRTGGMNEQFF. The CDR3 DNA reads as TGCACCAGCCGGACAGGGGGAATGAATGAGCAGTTCTTC.

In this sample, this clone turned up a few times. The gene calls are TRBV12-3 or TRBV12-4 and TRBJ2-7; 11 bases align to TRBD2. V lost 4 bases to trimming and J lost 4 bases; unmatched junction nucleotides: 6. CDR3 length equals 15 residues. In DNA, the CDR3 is TGTGCCAGCAGTTCCCTAGCGGGAGGCCATTACGAGCAGTACTTC. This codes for CASSSLAGGHYEQYF.

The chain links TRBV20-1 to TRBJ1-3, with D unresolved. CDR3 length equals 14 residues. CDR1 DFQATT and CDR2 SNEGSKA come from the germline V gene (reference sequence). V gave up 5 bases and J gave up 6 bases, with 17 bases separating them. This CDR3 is CSAFKRSRENTIYF. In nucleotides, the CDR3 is TGCAGTGCTTTCAAAAGGAGTCGGGAAAACACCATATATTTT.

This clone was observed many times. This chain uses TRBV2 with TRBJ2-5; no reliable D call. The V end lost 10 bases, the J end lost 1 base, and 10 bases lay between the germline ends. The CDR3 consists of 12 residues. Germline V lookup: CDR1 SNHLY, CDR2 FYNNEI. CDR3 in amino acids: CATHGPQETQYF. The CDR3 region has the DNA TGTGCCACCCACGGGCCCCAAGAGACCCAGTACTTC.

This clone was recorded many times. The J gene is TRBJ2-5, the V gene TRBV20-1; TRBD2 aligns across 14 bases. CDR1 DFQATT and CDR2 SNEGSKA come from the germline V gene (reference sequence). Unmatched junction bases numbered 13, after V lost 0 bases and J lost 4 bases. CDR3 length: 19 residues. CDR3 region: CSARDPTTSGRAPGETQYF. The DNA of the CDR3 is TGCAGTGCTAGAGATCCGACGACTAGCGGGAGGGCCCCTGGAGAGACCCAGTACTTC.

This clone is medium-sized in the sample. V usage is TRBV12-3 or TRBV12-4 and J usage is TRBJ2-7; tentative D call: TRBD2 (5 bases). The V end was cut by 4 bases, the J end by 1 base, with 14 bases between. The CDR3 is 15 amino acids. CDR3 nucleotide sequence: TGTGCCAGCAGTTGGCGTCTAGCAAGTTCCTACGAGCAGTACTTC. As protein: CASSWRLASSYEQYF.

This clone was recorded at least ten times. The CDR3 DNA reads TGTGCCAGCAGTTTACTTTTACTAGCGGGAGGGAAAGGGTACTACAATGAGCAGTTCTTC. This codes for CASSLLLLAGGKGYYNEQFF. The V and J genes are TRBV28 and TRBJ2-1, with 13 bases lining up with TRBD2. The germline V gene encodes CDR1 MDHEN and CDR2 SYDVKM. J lost 3 bases, V lost 2 bases, and 13 bases had no gene match. CDR3 length: 20 amino acids.

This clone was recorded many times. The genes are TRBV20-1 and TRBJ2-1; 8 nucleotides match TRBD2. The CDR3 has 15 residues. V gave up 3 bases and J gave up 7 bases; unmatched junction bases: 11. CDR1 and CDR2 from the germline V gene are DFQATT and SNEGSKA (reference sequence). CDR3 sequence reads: CSASSGGRRVNEQFF. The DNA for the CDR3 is TGCAGTGCTAGTAGTGGCGGGAGGAGGGTAAATGAGCAGTTCTTC.

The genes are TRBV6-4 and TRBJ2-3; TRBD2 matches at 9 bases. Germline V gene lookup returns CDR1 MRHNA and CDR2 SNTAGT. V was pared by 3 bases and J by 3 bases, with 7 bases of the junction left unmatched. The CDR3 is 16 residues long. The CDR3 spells CASSEFPSGETDTQYF. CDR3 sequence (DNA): TGTGCCAGCAGTGAATTTCCTAGCGGGGAGACAGATACGCAGTATTTT.

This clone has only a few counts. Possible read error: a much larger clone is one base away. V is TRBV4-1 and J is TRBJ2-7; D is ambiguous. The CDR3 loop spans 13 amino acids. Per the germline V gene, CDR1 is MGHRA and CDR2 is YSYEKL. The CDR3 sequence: CTSSQVLRYEQYF. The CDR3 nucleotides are TGCACCAGCAGCCAAGTTTTAAGGTACGAGCAGTACTTC.

The CDR3 DNA is TGTGCCAGTATCGATGATGTGTATAGCGGGAGGTACTACAATGAGCAGTTCTTC. Translated: CASIDDVYSGRYYNEQFF. The rearrangement joins TRBV6-1 to TRBJ2-1; 10 positions match TRBD2. The CDR3 has 18 residues. CDR1 is MNHNS, CDR2 SASEGT, per germline. The J segment lost 3 bases and the V segment lost 9 bases, leaving 17 bases of the junction unmatched.

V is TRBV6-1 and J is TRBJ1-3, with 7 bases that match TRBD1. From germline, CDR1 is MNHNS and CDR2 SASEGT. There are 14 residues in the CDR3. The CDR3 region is CDNSEASQGDTIYF. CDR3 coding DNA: TGTGACAACAGTGAAGCGAGCCAGGGGGACACCATATATTTT.

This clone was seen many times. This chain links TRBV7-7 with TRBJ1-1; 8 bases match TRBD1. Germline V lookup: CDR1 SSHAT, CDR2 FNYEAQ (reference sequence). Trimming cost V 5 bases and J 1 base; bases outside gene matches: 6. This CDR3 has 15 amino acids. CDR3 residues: CASSPYGTGNTEAFF. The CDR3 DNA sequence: TGTGCCAGCAGCCCCTACGGGACAGGGAACACTGAAGCTTTCTTT.

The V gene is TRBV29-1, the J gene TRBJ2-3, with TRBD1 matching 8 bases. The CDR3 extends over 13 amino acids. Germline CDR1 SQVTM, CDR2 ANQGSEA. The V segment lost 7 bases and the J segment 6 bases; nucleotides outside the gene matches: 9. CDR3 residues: CSGGTGSTDTQYF. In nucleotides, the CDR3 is TGCAGCGGCGGGACAGGCAGTACGGATACGCAGTATTTT.

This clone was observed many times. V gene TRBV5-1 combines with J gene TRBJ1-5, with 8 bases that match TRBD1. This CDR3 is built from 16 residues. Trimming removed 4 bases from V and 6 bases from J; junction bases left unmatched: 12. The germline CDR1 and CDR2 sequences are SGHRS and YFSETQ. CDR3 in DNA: TGCGCCAGCAGCCTCAATCCGGGGGGGACAGGTCAGCCCCAGCATTTT. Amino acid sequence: CASSLNPGGTGQPQHF.

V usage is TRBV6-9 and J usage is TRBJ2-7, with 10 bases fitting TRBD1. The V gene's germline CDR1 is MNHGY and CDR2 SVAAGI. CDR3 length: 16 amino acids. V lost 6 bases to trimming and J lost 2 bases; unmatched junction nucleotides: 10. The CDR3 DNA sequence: TGTGCCAGCAGGGATTCCGGGACAGGGGTAACCTACGAGCAGTACTTC. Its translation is CASRDSGTGVTYEQYF.